This T cell receptor (beta chain) was sequenced in a study of beta chain features in type 1 diabetes. Study-level findings and limits: Over-representation of high TCR-expressing cells was a possible consequence of cDNA sequencing. Insertions were fewer and deletions more numerous at VDJ junctions in type 1 diabetes patients. Naive, central memory and regulatory TCRB repertoires appeared more similar among patients than healthy donors.

What was sequenced were expressed TCRB transcripts, since all of the isolated RNA had been reverse transcribed. Some 3.6 million reads was the average for naive, central memory and regulatory T cell samples. Only in-frame clones appear in the TCRdb table, and some are missing; sequencing was by immunoSEQ multiplex PCR. The sample includes 150,000 or so clones, 48% of them seen just once. This clone appeared a few times. Its target is unknown. The germline gives CDR1 SQVTM, CDR2 ANQGSEA. The CDR3 contains 14 residues. Trimming removed 3 bases from V and 2 bases from J; junction bases left unmatched: 5. The sample consisted of Tregs from blood. This clonotype was sampled from a young man in good health. This chain joins TRBV29-1 and TRBJ1-2; TRBD1 aligns across 8 bases. The CDR3 protein is CSVDRGPLNYGYTF. DNA of the CDR3: TGCAGCGTTGACAGGGGGCCCCTCAACTATGGCTACACCTTC.